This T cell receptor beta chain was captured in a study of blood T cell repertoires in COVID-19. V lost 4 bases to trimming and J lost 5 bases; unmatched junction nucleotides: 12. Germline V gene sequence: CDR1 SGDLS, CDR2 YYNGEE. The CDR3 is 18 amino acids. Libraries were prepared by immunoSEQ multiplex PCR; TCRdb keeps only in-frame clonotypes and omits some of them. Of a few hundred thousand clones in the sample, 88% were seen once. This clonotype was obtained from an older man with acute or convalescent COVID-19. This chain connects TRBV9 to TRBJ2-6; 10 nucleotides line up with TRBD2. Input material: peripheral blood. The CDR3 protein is CASSTERGGLLRANVLTF. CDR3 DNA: TGTGCCAGCAGCACCGAGCGGGGGGGTCTTTTAAGGGCCAACGTCCTGACTTTC.